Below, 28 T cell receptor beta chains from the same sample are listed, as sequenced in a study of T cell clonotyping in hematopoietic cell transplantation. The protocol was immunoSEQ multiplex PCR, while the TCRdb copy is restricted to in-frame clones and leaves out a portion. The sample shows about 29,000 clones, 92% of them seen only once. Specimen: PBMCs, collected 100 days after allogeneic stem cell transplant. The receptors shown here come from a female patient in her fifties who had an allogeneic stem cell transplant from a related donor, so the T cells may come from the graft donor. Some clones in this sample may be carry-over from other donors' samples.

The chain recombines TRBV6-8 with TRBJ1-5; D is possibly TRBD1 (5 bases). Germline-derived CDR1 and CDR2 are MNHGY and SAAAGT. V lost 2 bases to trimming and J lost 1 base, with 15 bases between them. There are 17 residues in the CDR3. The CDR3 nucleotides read TGTGCCAGCAGTTACGAAGGGAGGGGAGGAAGCAATCAGCCCCAGCATTTT. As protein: CASSYEGRGGSNQPQHF.

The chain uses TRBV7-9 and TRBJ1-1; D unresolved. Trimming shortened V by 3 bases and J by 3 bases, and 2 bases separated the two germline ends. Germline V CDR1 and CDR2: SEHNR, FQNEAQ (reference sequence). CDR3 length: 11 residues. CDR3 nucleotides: TGTGCCAGCAGCTTTTACACTGAAGCTTTCTTT. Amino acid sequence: CASSFYTEAFF. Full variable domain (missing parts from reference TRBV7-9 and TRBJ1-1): DTGVSQNPRHKITKRGQNVTFRCDPISEHNRLYWYRQTLGQGPEFLTYFQNEAQLEKSRLLSDRFSAERPKGSFSTLEIQRTEQGDSAMYLCASSFYTEAFFGQGTRLTVV.

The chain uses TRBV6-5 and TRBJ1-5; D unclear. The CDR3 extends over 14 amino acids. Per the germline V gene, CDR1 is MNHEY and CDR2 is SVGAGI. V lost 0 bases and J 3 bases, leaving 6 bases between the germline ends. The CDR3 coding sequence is TGTGCCAGCAGTTACTCCGGAGCCAATCAGCCCCAGCATTTT. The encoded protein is CASSYSGANQPQHF.

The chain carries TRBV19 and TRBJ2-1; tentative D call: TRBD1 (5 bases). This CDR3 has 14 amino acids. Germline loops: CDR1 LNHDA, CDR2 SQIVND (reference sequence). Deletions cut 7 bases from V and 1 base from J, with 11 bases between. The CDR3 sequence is CASTIGVSYNEQFF. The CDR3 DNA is TGTGCCAGTACCATAGGGGTATCCTACAATGAGCAGTTCTTC.

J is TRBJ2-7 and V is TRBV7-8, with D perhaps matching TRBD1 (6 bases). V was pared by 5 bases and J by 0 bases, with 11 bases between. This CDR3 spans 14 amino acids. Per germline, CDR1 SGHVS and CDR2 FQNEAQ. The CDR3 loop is CASSPSDSSYEQYF. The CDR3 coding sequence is TGTGCCAGCAGCCCGTCGGACAGCTCCTACGAGCAGTACTTC.

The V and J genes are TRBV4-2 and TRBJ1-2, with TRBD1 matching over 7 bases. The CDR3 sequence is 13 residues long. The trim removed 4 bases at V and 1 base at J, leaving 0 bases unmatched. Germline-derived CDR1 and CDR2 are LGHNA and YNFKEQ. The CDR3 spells CASSRDSNYGYTF. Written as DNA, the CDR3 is TGTGCCAGCAGCCGGGACAGTAACTATGGCTACACCTTC.

The CDR3: CASSMRVGVASDTQYF. CDR3 DNA sequence: TGTGCCAGTAGTATGCGGGTAGGAGTAGCCTCTGATACGCAGTATTTT. The V gene is TRBV19, the J gene TRBJ2-3; D is perhaps TRBD2 (5 bases). Germline values: CDR1 LNHDA, CDR2 SQIVND (reference sequence). Trimming took 3 bases from V and 6 from J, leaving 19 bases between them. This CDR3 spans 16 amino acids.

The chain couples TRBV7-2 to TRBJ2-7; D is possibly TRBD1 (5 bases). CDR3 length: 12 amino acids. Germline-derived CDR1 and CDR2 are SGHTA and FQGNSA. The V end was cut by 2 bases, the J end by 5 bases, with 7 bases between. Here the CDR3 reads CASSLNRNEQYF. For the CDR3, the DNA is TGTGCCAGCAGCTTAAACAGGAACGAGCAGTACTTC.

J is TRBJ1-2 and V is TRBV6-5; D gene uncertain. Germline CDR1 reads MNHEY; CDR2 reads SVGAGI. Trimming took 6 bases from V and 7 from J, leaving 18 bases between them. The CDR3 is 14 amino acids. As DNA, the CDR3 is TGTGCCAGCAGGTGGAGGTCCCTGGAGGGTGGCTACACCTTC. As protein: CASRWRSLEGGYTF.

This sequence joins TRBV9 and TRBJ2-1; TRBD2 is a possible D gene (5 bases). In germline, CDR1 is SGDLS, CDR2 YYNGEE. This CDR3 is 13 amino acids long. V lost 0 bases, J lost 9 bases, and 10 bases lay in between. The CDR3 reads CASSVVAGTEQFF. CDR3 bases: TGTGCCAGCAGCGTAGTGGCGGGCACTGAGCAGTTCTTC. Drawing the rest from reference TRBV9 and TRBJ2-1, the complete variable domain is DSGVTQTPKHLITATGQRVTLRCSPRSGDLSVYWYQQSLDQGLQFLIQYYNGEERAKGNILERFSAQQFPDLHSELNLSSLELGDSALYFCASSVVAGTEQFFGPGTRLTVL.

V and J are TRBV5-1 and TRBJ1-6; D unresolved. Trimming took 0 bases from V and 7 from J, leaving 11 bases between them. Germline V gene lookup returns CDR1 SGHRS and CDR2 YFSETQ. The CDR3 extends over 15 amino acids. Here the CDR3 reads CASSLETLKNSPLHF. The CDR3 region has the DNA TGCGCCAGCAGCTTGGAGACCCTAAAGAATTCACCCCTCCACTTT.

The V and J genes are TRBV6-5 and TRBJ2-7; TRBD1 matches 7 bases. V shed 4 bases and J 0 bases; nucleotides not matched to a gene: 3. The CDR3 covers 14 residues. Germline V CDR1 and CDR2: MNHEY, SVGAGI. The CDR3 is CASSLRDSSYEQYF. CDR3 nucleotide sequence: TGTGCCAGCAGTTTACGGGACAGCTCCTACGAGCAGTACTTC.

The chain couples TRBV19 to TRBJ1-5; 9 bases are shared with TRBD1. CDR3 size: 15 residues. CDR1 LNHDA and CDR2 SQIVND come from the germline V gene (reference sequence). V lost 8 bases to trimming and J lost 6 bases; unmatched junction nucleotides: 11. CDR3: CASCAGQGFGQPQHF. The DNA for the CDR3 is TGTGCCAGTTGCGCGGGACAGGGTTTCGGTCAGCCCCAGCATTTT.

CDR3 in DNA: TGTGCCAGTAGTTCCCCGGGACAGCTGATTCTAGCCAAAAACATTCAGTACTTC. Encoded protein: CASSSPGQLILAKNIQYF. The chain recombines TRBV19 with TRBJ2-4; 7 bases fit TRBD1. From germline, CDR1 is LNHDA and CDR2 SQIVND (reference sequence). This CDR3 is 18 amino acids long. The V and J ends lost 5 bases and 0 bases, in that order; junction bases with no gene match: 13.

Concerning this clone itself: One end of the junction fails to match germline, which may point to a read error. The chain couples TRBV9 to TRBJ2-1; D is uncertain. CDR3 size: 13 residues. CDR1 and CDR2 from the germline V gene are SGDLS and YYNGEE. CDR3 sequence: CASSVVQYSEQFF. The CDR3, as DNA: TGTGCCAGCAGCGTAGTACAGTACAGTGAGCAGTTCTTC.

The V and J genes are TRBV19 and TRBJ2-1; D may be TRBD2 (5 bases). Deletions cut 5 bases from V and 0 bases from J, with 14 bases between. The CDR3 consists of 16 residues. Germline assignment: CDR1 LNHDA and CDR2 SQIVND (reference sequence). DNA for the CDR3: TGTGCCAGTAGTGTTTTGCGGGCAGGCTCCTACAATGAGCAGTTCTTC. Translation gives CASSVLRAGSYNEQFF.

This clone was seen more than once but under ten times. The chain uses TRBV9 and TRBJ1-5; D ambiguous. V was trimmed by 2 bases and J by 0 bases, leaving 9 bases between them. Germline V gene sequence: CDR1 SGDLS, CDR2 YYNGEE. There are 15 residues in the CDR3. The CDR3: CASSVTPYSNQPQHF. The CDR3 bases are TGTGCCAGCAGCGTGACACCCTATAGCAATCAGCCCCAGCATTTT.

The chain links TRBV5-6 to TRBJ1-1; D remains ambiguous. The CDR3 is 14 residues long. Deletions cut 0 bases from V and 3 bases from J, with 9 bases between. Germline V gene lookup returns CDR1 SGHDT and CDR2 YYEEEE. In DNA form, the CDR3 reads TGTGCCAGCAGCTTGGGGTTCCAAGACACTGAAGCTTTCTTT. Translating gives CASSLGFQDTEAFF.

The CDR3: CASSLRGGEGGELFF. For the CDR3, the DNA is TGCGCCAGCAGCTTGCGAGGGGGTGAAGGCGGGGAGCTGTTTTTT. The V call is TRBV5-1, the J call TRBJ2-2; a possible D gene is TRBD1 (6 bases). The CDR3 length is 15 residues. Trimming left V 1 base short and J 7 bases short, with 14 bases between. The germline V gene encodes CDR1 SGHRS and CDR2 YFSETQ.

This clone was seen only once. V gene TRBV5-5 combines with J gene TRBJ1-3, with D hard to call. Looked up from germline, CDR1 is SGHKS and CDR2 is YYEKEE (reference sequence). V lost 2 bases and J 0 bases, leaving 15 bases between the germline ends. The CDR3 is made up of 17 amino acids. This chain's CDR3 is CASSFLGLKDSGNTIYF. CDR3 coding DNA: TGTGCCAGCAGCTTCTTAGGGCTTAAAGACTCTGGAAACACCATATATTTT.

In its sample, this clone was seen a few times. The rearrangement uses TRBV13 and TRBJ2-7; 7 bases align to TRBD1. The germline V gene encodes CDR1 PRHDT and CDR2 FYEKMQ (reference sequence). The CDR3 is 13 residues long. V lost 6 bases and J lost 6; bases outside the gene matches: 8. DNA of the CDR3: TGTGCCAGCAGAGCCGGACAGGTTGGCGAGCAGTACTTC. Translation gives CASRAGQVGEQYF.

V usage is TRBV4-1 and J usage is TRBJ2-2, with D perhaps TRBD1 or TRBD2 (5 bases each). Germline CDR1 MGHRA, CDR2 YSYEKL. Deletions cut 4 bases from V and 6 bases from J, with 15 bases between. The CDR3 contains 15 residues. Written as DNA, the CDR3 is TGCGCCAGCAGCCCGATGGTTCAGGGAGCCGGGGAGCTGTTTTTT. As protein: CASSPMVQGAGELFF.

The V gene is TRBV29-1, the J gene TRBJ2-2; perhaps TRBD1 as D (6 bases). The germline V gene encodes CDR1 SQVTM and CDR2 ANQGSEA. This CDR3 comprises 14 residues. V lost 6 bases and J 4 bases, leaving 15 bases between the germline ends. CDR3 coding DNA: TGCAGCGTGGGTTTGGGGGCGGGCACCGGGGAGCTGTTTTTT. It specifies CSVGLGAGTGELFF.

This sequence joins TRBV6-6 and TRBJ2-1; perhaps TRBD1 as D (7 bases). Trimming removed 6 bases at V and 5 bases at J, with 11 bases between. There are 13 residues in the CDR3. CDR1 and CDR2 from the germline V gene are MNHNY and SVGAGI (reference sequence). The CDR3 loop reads CASSRGAHNEQFF. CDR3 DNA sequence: TGTGCCAGCAGCAGGGGGGCTCACAATGAGCAGTTCTTC.

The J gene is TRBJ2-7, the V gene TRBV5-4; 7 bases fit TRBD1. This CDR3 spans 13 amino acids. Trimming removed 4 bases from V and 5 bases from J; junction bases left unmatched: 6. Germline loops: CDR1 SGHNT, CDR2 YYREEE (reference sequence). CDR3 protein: CASSLDRDHEQYF. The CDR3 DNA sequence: TGTGCCAGCAGCCTAGACAGGGACCACGAGCAGTACTTC.

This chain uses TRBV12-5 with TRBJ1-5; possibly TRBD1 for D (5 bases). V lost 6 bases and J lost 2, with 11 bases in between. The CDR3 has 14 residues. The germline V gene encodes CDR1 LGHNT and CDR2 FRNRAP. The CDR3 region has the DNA TGTGCTAGTGGATCGGGACCCCGCAATCAGCCCCAGCATTTT. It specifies CASGSGPRNQPQHF.

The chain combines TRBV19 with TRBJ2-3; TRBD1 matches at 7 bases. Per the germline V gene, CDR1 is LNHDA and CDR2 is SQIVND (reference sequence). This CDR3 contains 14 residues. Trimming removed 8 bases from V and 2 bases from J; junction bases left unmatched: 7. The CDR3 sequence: CASGVGGDTDTQYF. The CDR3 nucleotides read TGTGCCAGTGGAGTAGGGGGCGACACAGATACGCAGTATTTT.

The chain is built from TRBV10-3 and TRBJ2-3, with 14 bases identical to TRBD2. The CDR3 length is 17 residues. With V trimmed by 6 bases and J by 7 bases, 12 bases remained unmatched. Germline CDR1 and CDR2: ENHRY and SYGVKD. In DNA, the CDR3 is TGTGCCATCAGATATACCGGGACTAGCGGGGGCTCGCATACGCAGTATTTT. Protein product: CAIRYTGTSGGSHTQYF.